A single T cell receptor (beta chain) is shown here with its context. Its antigen is unknown. The data originate from a study of T cell responses to AZD1222 COVID-19 vaccine. Study results and caveats: Females outnumbered males among donors, who were mostly white British; clonal diversity was possibly underestimated. Seropositive status at baseline applied to only a handful of AZD1222 recipients.

The protocol was immunoSEQ multiplex PCR, while the TCRdb copy is restricted to in-frame clones and leaves out a portion. The sample contains approximately 100,000 clones, about 93% of which appear only once. The V gene's germline CDR1 is SQVTM and CDR2 ANQGSEA. V was cut by 4 bases and J by 3 bases, with 7 bases left in between. The CDR3 extends over 12 amino acids. The sequence came from an adult in good health. This rearrangement joins TRBV29-1 to TRBJ1-3; D call uncertain. Sequenced here: peripheral blood, sampled on day 0 of AZD1222 vaccination. CDR3 nucleotide sequence: TGCAGCGTTGTCGAGGATGGAAACACCATATATTTT. It translates to CSVVEDGNTIYF.